These T cell receptor beta chains were read from a single sample in a study of T-cell memory formation after mild COVID-19. MiXCR, run by TCRdb on the 5' RACE reads, gives a single entry per CDR3 protein. Found here are about 150,000 distinct CDR3 sequences, 31% of them singletons; the top ten hold around 13%. Sequenced sample: PBMCs or a T cell subset sorted from them (not recorded which). Receptor source: an adult woman who had mild COVID-19 (a few samples of this study predate the infection). Cell type and time point are not known. CDR3s include the opening cysteine and the closing phenylalanine or tryptophan. Each record gives: V gene, J gene, CDR3 protein.

v_call: TRBV18
j_call: TRBJ1-1
cdr3_aa: CASSPEMNTEAFF

v_call: TRBV7-2
j_call: TRBJ2-3
cdr3_aa: CAGAGLASLDTQYF

v_call: TRBV5-5
j_call: TRBJ2-2
cdr3_aa: CASSFEGAGGELFF

v_call: TRBV4-2
j_call: TRBJ2-5
cdr3_aa: CASSQGGLAGGPSETQYF

v_call: TRBV20-1
j_call: TRBJ2-2
cdr3_aa: CSARPEARGTGELFF

v_call: TRBV7-8
j_call: TRBJ1-2
cdr3_aa: CASSFLPGGGHSYTF

v_call: TRBV20-1
j_call: TRBJ2-5
cdr3_aa: CSARTTQETQYF

v_call: TRBV3-1
j_call: TRBJ1-6
cdr3_aa: CASSPGTRANSPLHF

v_call: TRBV5-1
j_call: TRBJ1-1
cdr3_aa: CASSLDRAPEAFF

v_call: TRBV3-1
j_call: TRBJ1-1
cdr3_aa: CASSQEYTVNTEAFF

v_call: TRBV21-1
j_call: TRBJ2-3
cdr3_aa: CASSGRVGQPIGDTQYF

v_call: TRBV5-1
j_call: TRBJ1-1
cdr3_aa: CASSSDRGNEAFF

v_call: TRBV3-1
j_call: TRBJ2-2
cdr3_aa: CASSHPRDGTGELFF

v_call: TRBV4-1
j_call: TRBJ2-7
cdr3_aa: CASSQDVDRGIYEQYF

v_call: TRBV5-1
j_call: TRBJ1-1
cdr3_aa: CASSLTESPEAFF

v_call: TRBV9
j_call: TRBJ2-7
cdr3_aa: CASSVDGRHEQYF

v_call: TRBV12-3/TRBV12-4
j_call: TRBJ2-1
cdr3_aa: CASSYRSSSSYNEQFF

v_call: TRBV3-1
j_call: TRBJ1-1
cdr3_aa: CASSQAGGRTEAFF

v_call: TRBV5-1
j_call: TRBJ2-3
cdr3_aa: CASSGHSSTDTQYF

v_call: TRBV27
j_call: TRBJ1-6
cdr3_aa: CGSSLGATALSSYNSPLHF

v_call: TRBV5-1
j_call: TRBJ1-1
cdr3_aa: CASSYPGNTEAFF

v_call: TRBV12-3/TRBV12-4
j_call: TRBJ2-7
cdr3_aa: CASSLGWTSGAADEQYF

v_call: TRBV10-3
j_call: TRBJ2-7
cdr3_aa: CANSGTGGYEQYF

v_call: TRBV29-1
j_call: TRBJ1-6
cdr3_aa: CSVGETGSPLHF

v_call: TRBV7-8
j_call: TRBJ2-7
cdr3_aa: CASSLAVVQYF

v_call: TRBV7-3
j_call: TRBJ2-2
cdr3_aa: CASSWDSTTGELFF

v_call: TRBV20-1
j_call: TRBJ2-7
cdr3_aa: CSGSAYRGSSYEQYF

v_call: TRBV29-1
j_call: TRBJ2-1
cdr3_aa: CSVLSPSSYNEQFF

v_call: TRBV12-3/TRBV12-4
j_call: TRBJ2-3
cdr3_aa: CASSLLGSTDTQYF

v_call: TRBV15
j_call: TRBJ2-2
cdr3_aa: CATSRAGADTGELFF

v_call: TRBV5-1
j_call: TRBJ2-3
cdr3_aa: CASSLAGHPLGTDTQYF

v_call: TRBV27
j_call: TRBJ2-3
cdr3_aa: CASSLSVGDTQYF

v_call: TRBV7-9
j_call: TRBJ2-5
cdr3_aa: CASSTEGFGTQYF

v_call: TRBV5-1
j_call: TRBJ2-1
cdr3_aa: CASGGLSGDNEQFF

v_call: TRBV6-5
j_call: TRBJ1-2
cdr3_aa: CASSYSHGPNYGYTF

v_call: TRBV6-1
j_call: TRBJ1-1
cdr3_aa: CASSEARDPGAFF

v_call: TRBV12-3/TRBV12-4
j_call: TRBJ1-1
cdr3_aa: CASSGIGTEAFF

v_call: TRBV24-1
j_call: TRBJ2-1
cdr3_aa: CATSDPQGQGRDNEQFF

v_call: TRBV7-2
j_call: TRBJ1-6
cdr3_aa: CASSTTRLLSSYNSPLHF

v_call: TRBV5-1
j_call: TRBJ2-5
cdr3_aa: CASRPSRGWGETQYF

v_call: TRBV5-1
j_call: TRBJ2-1
cdr3_aa: CASSDGQGLDNEQFF